The source of this T cell receptor (beta chain) is a study of blood T cell repertoires in COVID-19. Across the whole study: In each case, the material was cDNA or gDNA derived from T cells, B-cell-depleted T cells, or PBMCs.

Methods used by the authors: Reference gene primer amplification gave estimated nucleated cell counts. Assay used: immunoSEQ multiplex PCR; TCRdb lists only in-frame clones, some missing. V, J and clone size reflect that table, while D and trimming were determined from the DNA. The data hold roughly 340,000 clones, with approximately 90% observed a single time. The CDR3 runs 11 residues. CDR1 and CDR2 from the germline V gene are SNHLY and FYNNEI. The V gene lost 4 bases and the J gene lost 4 bases, with 5 bases spanning the gap. Enrolled through a virtual design, the participants were between 18 and 89 years of age and came from under 25 US areas. Recovered status applied to Cohort 3 donors who had two consecutive negative PCRs. It also applied to those with clearance or with symptom resolution.

Specimen: PBMCs or T cells enriched from blood (not recorded which). This receptor was obtained from a man in his late teens or twenties who had recovered from COVID-19. The J gene is TRBJ2-7, the V gene TRBV2; D remains unclear. The CDR3 sequence: CASSAQYEQYF. CDR3 nucleotide sequence: TGTGCCAGCAGTGCACAGTACGAGCAGTACTTC. The full variable domain, rest sourced from reference TRBV2 and TRBJ2-7, is EPEVTQTPSHQVTQMGQEVILRCVPISNHLYFYWYRQILGQKVEFLVSFYNNEISEKSEIFDDQFSVERPDGSNFTLKIRSTKLEDSAMYFCASSAQYEQYFGPGTRLTVT.